Below are 22 T cell receptor beta chains sequenced from a single sample in a study of cytomegalovirus exposure and HLA in healthy donors. PCR used 60 Vbeta primers and 13 Jbeta primers. Only in-frame clones appear in the TCRdb table, and some are missing; sequencing was by immunoSEQ multiplex PCR. This sample carries roughly 170,000 clones, 80% to 90% of them seen once, and the ten largest clones take about 0.76%. Sample: PBMCs. These TCRs come from a young woman in good health and CMV-seronegative.

J is TRBJ1-2 and V is TRBV7-2; D not resolved. The ends were cut back, 5 bases at V and 3 bases at J, with 7 bases in the middle. The CDR3 runs to 12 residues. Germline values: CDR1 SGHTA, CDR2 FQGNSA. CDR3 DNA sequence: TGTGCCAGCAGCCCCCTTCACTATGGCTACACCTTC. It specifies CASSPLHYGYTF.

The V and J genes are TRBV7-9 and TRBJ2-5; 8 bases agree with TRBD2. Trimming took 2 bases from V and 4 from J; bases not matched to a gene: 18. The CDR3 contains 19 residues. CDR1 is SEHNR, CDR2 FQNEAQ, per germline (reference sequence). The CDR3 nucleotides read TGTGCCAGCAGCTTAAATCCTGGTACTGGAGCGGGAGTTAGAGAGACCCAGTACTTC. Translating gives CASSLNPGTGAGVRETQYF.

The chain couples TRBV5-6 to TRBJ1-2; D might be TRBD1 (6 bases). Germline-derived CDR1 and CDR2 are SGHDT and YYEEEE. This CDR3 is 15 amino acids long. V was cut by 3 bases and J by 1 base, with 13 bases left in between. CDR3 in amino acids: CASSWEDRFNYGYTF. CDR3 coding DNA: TGTGCCAGCAGCTGGGAAGACAGGTTTAACTATGGCTACACCTTC.

The DNA for the CDR3 is TGTGCCAGCAGACCAACGGGGTCGGGGATCACTGAAGCTTTCTTT. As protein: CASRPTGSGITEAFF. The rearrangement joins TRBV6-6 to TRBJ1-1, with no clear D. Trimming cost V 6 bases and J 4 bases, with 18 bases left between them. CDR1 MNHNY and CDR2 SVGAGI come from the germline V gene (reference sequence). The CDR3 loop spans 15 amino acids.

The CDR3 sequence is CASSEGQGGTEAFF. The CDR3 DNA sequence: TGTGCCAGCAGTGAAGGACAGGGCGGCACTGAAGCTTTCTTT. This rearrangement joins TRBV6-4 to TRBJ1-1; 8 bases fit TRBD1. Germline CDR1 MRHNA, CDR2 SNTAGT. Trimming at V came to 3 bases and at J to 4 bases, leaving 4 bases not matched to a gene. The CDR3 extends over 14 amino acids.

The gene calls are TRBV5-4 and TRBJ1-1, with 11 bases identical to TRBD1. The CDR3 has 16 amino acids. Germline CDR1 and CDR2: SGHNT and YYREEE (reference sequence). Unmatched junction bases numbered 5, after V lost 4 bases and J lost 0 bases. Here the CDR3 DNA reads TGTGCCAGCAGCCCCAGGGACAGGGGGATGAACACTGAAGCTTTCTTT. Translation: CASSPRDRGMNTEAFF.

V and J are TRBV5-6 and TRBJ1-2; D is unclear. This CDR3 region has 13 residues. The V gene's germline CDR1 is SGHDT and CDR2 YYEEEE. V gave up 4 bases and J gave up 2 bases, with 9 bases separating them. CDR3 amino acids: CASSKTENYGYTF. DNA for the CDR3: TGTGCCAGCAGCAAAACAGAGAACTATGGCTACACCTTC.

This sequence joins TRBV15 and TRBJ2-2, with TRBD2 matching 9 bases. The CDR3 runs to 17 residues. Unmatched junction bases numbered 7, after V lost 1 base and J lost 4 bases. Germline CDR1 reads LNHNV; CDR2 reads YYDKDF (reference sequence). The CDR3 loop is CATSRALAGFSTGELFF. The CDR3 nucleotides are TGTGCCACCAGCAGAGCCCTAGCGGGATTTAGCACCGGGGAGCTGTTTTTT.

This rearrangement joins TRBV28 to TRBJ1-2; no firm D call. CDR3 length: 12 amino acids. CDR1 is MDHEN and CDR2 is SYDVKM in the germline V gene. Trimming cost V 6 bases and J 2 bases, with 7 bases left between them. CDR3 amino acids: CASREANYGYTF. The CDR3 DNA reads TGTGCCAGCAGAGAGGCCAACTATGGCTACACCTTC.

This clone was counted between two and nine times. The chain carries TRBV28 and TRBJ2-5, with TRBD2 matching over 8 bases. Unmatched junction bases numbered 8, after V lost 4 bases and J lost 4 bases. The CDR3 runs to 15 residues. Germline loops: CDR1 MDHEN, CDR2 SYDVKM. CDR3 DNA sequence: TGTGCCAGCAGTTCCCAGCGGGGGCGAGGAGAGACCCAGTACTTC. Translated, it gives CASSSQRGRGETQYF.

This chain uses TRBV6-5 with TRBJ1-1, with 8 bases matching TRBD1. The J segment lost 5 bases and the V segment lost 4 bases, leaving 3 bases of the junction unmatched. The CDR3 is made up of 13 amino acids. Germline assignment: CDR1 MNHEY and CDR2 SVGAGI. CDR3 residues: CASSWTGTTEAFF. The CDR3, as DNA: TGTGCCAGCAGTTGGACAGGGACGACTGAAGCTTTCTTT.

The chain links TRBV4-1 to TRBJ2-7; 12 bases fit TRBD2. Germline CDR1 MGHRA, CDR2 YSYEKL. The J segment lost 0 bases and the V segment lost 3 bases, leaving 15 bases of the junction unmatched. The CDR3 is 20 amino acids. CDR3 region: CASSQYPLAGGPRSSYEQYF. The CDR3 nucleotides read TGCGCCAGCAGCCAGTACCCCCTAGCGGGAGGGCCAAGAAGCTCCTACGAGCAGTACTTC.

In DNA form, the CDR3 reads TGTGCCAGCAGGATAACTACTAGCGGGAGCACAGATACGCAGTATTTT. Its translation: CASRITTSGSTDTQYF. The chain carries TRBV7-9 and TRBJ2-3, with 9 bases fitting TRBD2. Germline CDR1 and CDR2: SEHNR and FQNEAQ (reference sequence). The CDR3 runs to 16 residues. V dropped 6 bases and J dropped 0; count of bases not matched to a gene: 7.

This clone came up once. V gene TRBV19 combines with J gene TRBJ2-6, with D perhaps TRBD1 (5 bases). Germline values: CDR1 LNHDA, CDR2 SQIVND (reference sequence). CDR3 length: 15 amino acids. Deletions cut 10 bases from V and 1 base from J, with 14 bases between. In DNA, the CDR3 is TGTGCCACTTCTCGCAGGGAATCTGGGGCCAACGTCCTGACTTTC. Translating it yields CATSRRESGANVLTF.

The chain combines TRBV27 with TRBJ1-2; 9 bases align to TRBD1. Germline V gives CDR1 MNHEY, CDR2 SMNVEV (reference sequence). V was clipped by 6 bases and J by 3 bases; unmatched bases: 20. CDR3 length: 19 residues. DNA of the CDR3: TGTGCCAGCAGCCCCCACCCTGGACAGGGGCAGGATTATGACTATGGCTACACCTTC. It codes for CASSPHPGQGQDYDYGYTF.

The genes are TRBV11-3 and TRBJ2-1, with TRBD2 identical over 8 bases. The CDR3 runs 15 residues. Germline V gene lookup returns CDR1 SGHNT and CDR2 YENEEA. The V segment lost 2 bases and the J segment 9 bases; nucleotides outside the gene matches: 9. This CDR3 reads CASSLSGSDFREQFF. The CDR3 DNA sequence: TGTGCCAGCAGCTTAAGCGGGAGTGATTTTCGTGAGCAGTTCTTC.

V and J are TRBV6-5 and TRBJ2-5; a possible D gene is TRBD2 (6 bases). The CDR3 spans 15 residues. V lost 4 bases and J lost 4, with 16 bases in between. The germline V gene encodes CDR1 MNHEY and CDR2 SVGAGI. The CDR3 region is CASSSGDSGIETQYF. The CDR3 DNA reads as TGTGCCAGCAGTTCGGGGGACTCTGGCATAGAGACCCAGTACTTC.

The gene calls are TRBV11-2 and TRBJ2-3, with D unclear. The CDR3 is made up of 13 amino acids. Trimming pared 5 bases from V and 1 base from J, leaving 7 bases between. The germline V gene encodes CDR1 SGHAT and CDR2 FQNNGV. The CDR3 here is CASSPQGTDTQYF. The CDR3 DNA reads as TGTGCCAGCAGCCCCCAGGGCACAGATACGCAGTATTTT.

This sequence joins TRBV19 and TRBJ2-6; D gene unclear. The CDR3 loop spans 16 amino acids. Germline V lookup: CDR1 LNHDA, CDR2 SQIVND (reference sequence). With 3 bases removed from V and 0 bases from J, the gap between germline ends came to 9 bases. The CDR3 region has the DNA TGTGCCAGTAGTATTCGTTATTCCTCTGGGGCCAACGTCCTGACTTTC. Amino acids: CASSIRYSSGANVLTF. Based on the CDR3 plus reference TRBV19 and TRBJ2-6, the full variable domain is DGGITQSPKYLFRKEGQNVTLSCEQNLNHDAMYWYRQDPGQGLRLIYYSQIVNDFQKGDIAEGYSVSREKKESFPLTVTSAQKNPTAFYLCASSIRYSSGANVLTFGAGSRLTVL.

The gene calls are TRBV6-1 and TRBJ1-5; 12 bases agree with TRBD1. Germline CDR1 MNHNS, CDR2 SASEGT. V gave up 4 bases and J gave up 0 bases; unmatched junction bases: 10. The CDR3 contains 19 residues. This CDR3 reads CASSGPGQGAGNSNQPQHF. CDR3 nucleotides: TGTGCCAGCAGTGGACCGGGACAGGGGGCCGGGAATAGCAATCAGCCCCAGCATTTT.

V gene TRBV7-3 combines with J gene TRBJ1-1; no definite D call. The ends were cut back, 0 bases at V and 5 bases at J, with 10 bases in the middle. This CDR3 contains 14 residues. CDR1 is SGHTA and CDR2 is FQGTGA in the germline V gene. The CDR3 sequence is CASSLTPIGTEAFF. The CDR3, as DNA: TGTGCCAGCAGCTTAACCCCGATCGGGACTGAAGCTTTCTTT.

The chain has TRBV5-1 and TRBJ2-2; 9 bases align to TRBD2. This CDR3 contains 16 residues. The germline CDR1 and CDR2 sequences are SGHRS and YFSETQ. Trimming took 2 bases from V and 5 from J; bases not matched to a gene: 7. The CDR3 region is CASSFTGTSRTGELFF. The CDR3 bases are TGCGCCAGCAGCTTTACCGGGACTAGCCGTACCGGGGAGCTGTTTTTT. Using reference TRBV5-1 and TRBJ2-2 for the parts outside the CDR3, the full variable domain is KAGVTQTPRYLIKTRGQQVTLSCSPISGHRSVSWYQQTPGQGLQFLFEYFSETQRNKGNFPGRFSGRQFSNSRSEMNVSTLELGDSALYLCASSFTGTSRTGELFFGEGSRLTVL.